This entry is about one T cell receptor beta chain. Antigen unknown. CDR1 is MDHEN and CDR2 is SYDVKM in the germline V gene. Trimming took off 4 bases at V and 1 base at J, with 7 bases between the two ends. CDR3 length: 13 residues. The data derive from a study of T cell responses to AZD1222 COVID-19 vaccine. The study, taken as a whole, reports: Researchers report vaccine-associated CD4 TCRs spanning spike, with dominance at 160-218 and 743-854. Epitopes outside B.1.351 and B.1.1.7 mutated regions reportedly drew nearly half of spike TCRs. Baseline testing showed seropositivity in only six or seven AZD1222 recipients. Two AZD1222 doses significantly raised spike-specific TCR breadth and depth over controls.

Assay: immunoSEQ multiplex PCR; the TCRdb copy retains only in-frame clones and omits some. The table has 80,000 to 90,000 clones, under 95% seen once; the top ten hold 5.2%. The chain is built from TRBV28 and TRBJ2-5, with D uncertain. This receptor was identified in an adult in good health. The sequencing here drew on peripheral blood, taken on day 0 of MenACWY control vaccination. CDR3 in DNA: TGTGCCAGCAGTTCTCCCCCCCAAGAGACCCAGTACTTC. Translating gives CASSSPPQETQYF.